Following are 17 T cell receptor beta chains from one sample sequenced in a study of beta chain features in type 1 diabetes. Expressed TCRB transcripts were sequenced after all isolated RNA was converted to cDNA. Measured with immunoSEQ multiplex PCR; TCRdb has only the in-frame clones, and not every one. The data contain 150,000 to 180,000 clones, roughly 8.1% of them singletons. The sequenced sample consisted of central memory CD4+ T cells from blood. All receptors come from a man between 18 and 35 years old in good health.

This clone came up a few times. V usage is TRBV15 and J usage is TRBJ2-7; possible D gene TRBD1, 6 bases. Germline CDR1 is LNHNV and CDR2 is YYDKDF (reference sequence). The ends were cut back, 5 bases at V and 3 bases at J, with 14 bases in the middle. CDR3 length: 14 residues. The CDR3 nucleotides are TGTGCCACCAGCCGGGACATGTCCGGCTACGAGCAGTACTTC. Its translation: CATSRDMSGYEQYF.

This sequence joins TRBV28 and TRBJ1-4; D may be TRBD1 (5 bases). V was shortened by 4 bases and J by 10 bases, with 10 bases between the two germline ends. The CDR3 runs to 12 residues. Germline lookup yields CDR1 MDHEN and CDR2 SYDVKM. For the CDR3, the DNA is TGTGCCAGCAGTTGGGGGAGGGGAAAACTGTTTTTT. Its translation is CASSWGRGKLFF.

Only a few counts were recorded for this clone. CDR3 coding DNA: TGTGCCAGCTCACCAACAGCGGGAGATGGCTACACCTTC. Translating it yields CASSPTAGDGYTF. The V and J genes are TRBV18 and TRBJ1-2; D gene uncertain. The V gene's germline CDR1 is KGHSH and CDR2 LQKENI. The CDR3 runs to 13 residues. Trimming took off 2 bases at V and 6 bases at J, with 10 bases between the two ends.

The V gene is TRBV30, the J gene TRBJ1-6, with D possibly TRBD1 on 5 matching bases. V lost 1 base to trimming and J lost 10 bases, with 14 bases between them. The CDR3 is 14 residues long. Per the germline V gene, CDR1 is GTSNPN and CDR2 is SVGIG (reference sequence). The CDR3 sequence is CAWSAGGGSSPLHF. For the CDR3, the DNA is TGTGCCTGGAGTGCCGGGGGGGGTAGCTCACCCCTCCACTTT.

V gene TRBV28 combines with J gene TRBJ1-5; 7 bases align to TRBD1. Losses at the gene ends were 2 bases for V and 5 bases for J; bases not matched to a gene: 6. The CDR3 extends over 15 amino acids. CDR1 and CDR2 from the germline V gene are MDHEN and SYDVKM. This CDR3 is CASSLGTATYQPQHF. The CDR3 DNA sequence: TGTGCCAGCAGTTTAGGGACAGCCACCTATCAGCCCCAGCATTTT.

The chain is built from TRBV4-3 and TRBJ1-2; TRBD1 matches at 7 bases. Germline V CDR1 and CDR2: LGHNA, YSLEER. The CDR3 is made up of 17 amino acids. V shed 0 bases and J 4 bases; nucleotides not matched to a gene: 11. CDR3 DNA: TGCGCCAGCAGCCAAGAAGGGAAGACAGGGAGGCCCTATGGCTACACCTTC. Amino acid sequence: CASSQEGKTGRPYGYTF.

The chain employs TRBV5-1 and TRBJ2-1; 10 bases fit TRBD1. The J segment lost 12 bases and the V segment lost 0 bases, leaving 9 bases of the junction unmatched. Germline CDR1 and CDR2: SGHRS and YFSETQ. The CDR3 contains 15 residues. CDR3 protein: CASSLARGGDRGQFF. In DNA form, the CDR3 reads TGCGCCAGCAGCTTGGCTCGTGGTGGGGACAGGGGGCAGTTCTTC.

This clone was observed a handful of times. J is TRBJ2-1 and V is TRBV28; 8 nucleotides agree with TRBD1. With 2 bases clipped from V and 4 bases from J, the junction kept 7 bases outside the gene matches. This CDR3 comprises 16 residues. Germline V CDR1 and CDR2: MDHEN, SYDVKM. In DNA, the CDR3 is TGTGCCAGCAGTTTAGGAGGACAGGGCGGTTACAATGAGCAGTTCTTC. It codes for CASSLGGQGGYNEQFF. Using reference TRBV28 and TRBJ2-1 for the parts outside the CDR3, the full variable domain is DVKVTQSSRYLVKRTGEKVFLECVQDMDHENMFWYRQDPGLGLRLIYFSYDVKMKEKGDIPEGYSVSREKKERFSLILESASTNQTSMYLCASSLGGQGGYNEQFFGPGTRLTVL.

This clone was recorded a few times. The chain combines TRBV30 with TRBJ2-5; tentatively, D is TRBD2 (6 bases). The V gene lost 4 bases and the J gene lost 5 bases, with 29 bases spanning the gap. This CDR3 spans 18 amino acids. Per germline, CDR1 GTSNPN and CDR2 SVGIG (reference sequence). In nucleotides, the CDR3 is TGTGCCTGGATGGACGGGGGAACGCGGGCCATTCTGGGGGAGACCCAGTACTTC. This sequence encodes CAWMDGGTRAILGETQYF. The full variable domain, its missing parts supplied by reference TRBV30 and TRBJ2-5, is SQTIHQWPATLVQPVGSPLSLECTVEGTSNPNLYWYRQAAGRGLQLLFYSVGIGQISSEVPQNLSASRPQDRQFILSSKKLLLSDSGFYLCAWMDGGTRAILGETQYFGPGTRLLVL.

DNA for the CDR3: TGTGCCAGCAGCAACACGGGAGGCAATCAGCCCCAGCATTTT. As protein: CASSNTGGNQPQHF. The chain is built from TRBV6-1 and TRBJ1-5; D unclear. CDR1 is MNHNS and CDR2 is SASEGT in the germline V gene. This CDR3 has 14 residues. The V and J ends lost 6 bases and 2 bases respectively, with 11 bases between them.

This chain connects TRBV7-3 to TRBJ2-7; 8 nucleotides agree with TRBD2. J gave up 4 bases and V 3 bases, and 8 bases lay outside the gene matches. CDR3 length: 15 amino acids. Germline CDR1 is SGHTA and CDR2 is FQGTGA. Written as DNA, the CDR3 is TGTGCCAGCAGCTTGGCGGGGGGCCGCGGTTACGAGCAGTACTTC. Amino acids: CASSLAGGRGYEQYF.

The chain is built from TRBV28 and TRBJ1-2; D remains unclear. The CDR3 consists of 16 residues. Germline CDR1 reads MDHEN; CDR2 reads SYDVKM. V was cut by 5 bases and J by 4 bases, with 20 bases left in between. The CDR3 region is CASSPQLRLLFYGYTF. As DNA, the CDR3 is TGTGCCAGCAGTCCGCAATTAAGACTACTCTTCTATGGCTACACCTTC.

The V gene is TRBV7-2, the J gene TRBJ2-5; 10 nucleotides match TRBD1. CDR3 length equals 15 residues. Trimming at V came to 4 bases and at J to 1 base, leaving 3 bases not matched to a gene. Germline CDR1 is SGHTA and CDR2 is FQGNSA. This chain's CDR3 is CASSSDRGPQETQYF. The CDR3 DNA sequence: TGTGCCAGCAGCTCCGACAGGGGGCCCCAAGAGACCCAGTACTTC.

This clone was counted a few times. This chain connects TRBV2 to TRBJ2-6; D gene uncertain. Trimming removed 7 bases at V and 0 bases at J, with 10 bases between. The germline gives CDR1 SNHLY, CDR2 FYNNEI. The CDR3 is 15 residues long. The CDR3 DNA sequence: TGTGCCAGCACGCCGAGATCCTCTGGGGCCAACGTCCTGACTTTC. This gives the protein CASTPRSSGANVLTF. The variable domain in full, with the rest retrieved from reference TRBV2 and TRBJ2-6, is EPEVTQTPSHQVTQMGQEVILRCVPISNHLYFYWYRQILGQKVEFLVSFYNNEISEKSEIFDDQFSVERPDGSNFTLKIRSTKLEDSAMYFCASTPRSSGANVLTFGAGSRLTVL.

This chain uses TRBV28 with TRBJ2-5; D is unresolved. The V gene's germline CDR1 is MDHEN and CDR2 SYDVKM. The length of the CDR3 is 11 residues. The V and J ends lost 3 bases and 4 bases respectively, with 3 bases between them. This chain's CDR3 is CASSFRETQYF. CDR3 nucleotide sequence: TGTGCCAGCAGTTTCCGAGAGACCCAGTACTTC.

The V call is TRBV29-1, the J call TRBJ1-1; the D gene is possibly TRBD1 (6 bases). Between the trimmed V and J ends, which lost 7 bases and 3 bases, there was a span of 15 bases. The length of the CDR3 is 13 residues. The germline gives CDR1 SQVTM, CDR2 ANQGSEA. The CDR3 region is CSATGMVDTEAFF. The CDR3 bases are TGCAGCGCCACAGGGATGGTGGACACTGAAGCTTTCTTT. Complete variable domain (other parts from reference TRBV29-1 and TRBJ1-1): SAVISQKPSRDICQRGTSLTIQCQVDSQVTMMFWYRQQPGQSLTLIATANQGSEATYESGFVIDKFPISRPNLTFSTLTVSNMSPEDSSIYLCSATGMVDTEAFFGQGTRLTVV.

This chain joins TRBV7-3 and TRBJ2-2; 9 bases are shared with TRBD1. In germline, CDR1 is SGHTA, CDR2 FQGTGA. V was pared by 4 bases and J by 2 bases, with 5 bases of the junction left unmatched. This CDR3 has 16 residues. The CDR3 protein is CASSSTGGYNTGELFF. The CDR3 nucleotides are TGTGCCAGCAGCTCCACAGGGGGCTATAACACCGGGGAGCTGTTTTTT.